This entry features one T cell receptor beta chain sequence. Primers: 60 Vbeta forward and 13 Jbeta reverse. Assay: immunoSEQ multiplex PCR; the TCRdb copy retains only in-frame clones and omits some. Here the sample spans 90,000 to 130,000 clones, 79% being singletons. The entry originates in a study of cytomegalovirus exposure and HLA in healthy donors. This CDR3 is built from 14 residues. Germline V gene data show CDR1 as SGHTA and CDR2 as FQGNSA. With V trimmed by 3 bases and J by 4 bases, 3 bases remained unmatched. Sequencing was performed on PBMCs. This sequence joins TRBV7-2 and TRBJ2-7, with 10 bases aligning to TRBD2. This clonotype originated in a man aged 30-40 years in good health and CMV-seropositive. CDR3 sequence: CASSFTSGAYEQYF. CDR3 nucleotides: TGTGCCAGCAGCTTTACTAGCGGGGCATACGAGCAGTACTTC. The variable domain in full, completed from reference TRBV7-2 and TRBJ2-7, reads GAGVSQSPSNKVTEKGKDVELRCDPISGHTALYWYRQSLGQGLEFLIYFQGNSAPDKSGLPSDRFSAERTGGSVSTLTIQRTQQEDSAVYLCASSFTSGAYEQYFGPGTRLTVT.